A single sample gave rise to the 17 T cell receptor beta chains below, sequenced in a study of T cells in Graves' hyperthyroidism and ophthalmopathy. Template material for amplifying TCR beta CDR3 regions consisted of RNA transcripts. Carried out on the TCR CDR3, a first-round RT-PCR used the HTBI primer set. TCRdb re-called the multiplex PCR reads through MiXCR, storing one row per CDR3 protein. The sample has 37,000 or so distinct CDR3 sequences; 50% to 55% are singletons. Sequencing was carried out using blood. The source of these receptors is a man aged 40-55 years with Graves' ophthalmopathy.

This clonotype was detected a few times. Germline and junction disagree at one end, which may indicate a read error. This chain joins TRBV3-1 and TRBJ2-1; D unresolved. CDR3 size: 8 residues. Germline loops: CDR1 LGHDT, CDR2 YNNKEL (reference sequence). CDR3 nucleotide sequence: TGTGCCAGCAGCCAAGACCGGTTC. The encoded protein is CASSQDRF.

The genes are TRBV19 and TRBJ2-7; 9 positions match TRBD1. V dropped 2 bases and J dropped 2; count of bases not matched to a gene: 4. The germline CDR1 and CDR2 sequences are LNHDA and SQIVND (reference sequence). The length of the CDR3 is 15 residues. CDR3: CASSIRDRAPYEQYF. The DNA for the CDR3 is TGTGCCAGTAGTATACGGGACAGGGCTCCCTACGAGCAGTACTTC.

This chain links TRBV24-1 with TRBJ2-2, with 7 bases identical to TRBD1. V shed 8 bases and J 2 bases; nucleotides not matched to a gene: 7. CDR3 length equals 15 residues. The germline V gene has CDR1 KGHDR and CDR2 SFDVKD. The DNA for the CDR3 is TGTGCCACCACCCCGACAGGGTCCAACACCGGGGAGCTGTTTTTT. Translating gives CATTPTGSNTGELFF.

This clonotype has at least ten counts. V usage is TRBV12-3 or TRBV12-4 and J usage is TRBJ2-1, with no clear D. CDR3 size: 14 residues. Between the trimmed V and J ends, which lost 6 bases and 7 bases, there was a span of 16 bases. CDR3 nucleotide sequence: TGTGCCAGCAGCCTTATCGCGGCTAAGAATGAGCAGTTCTTC. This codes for CASSLIAAKNEQFF.

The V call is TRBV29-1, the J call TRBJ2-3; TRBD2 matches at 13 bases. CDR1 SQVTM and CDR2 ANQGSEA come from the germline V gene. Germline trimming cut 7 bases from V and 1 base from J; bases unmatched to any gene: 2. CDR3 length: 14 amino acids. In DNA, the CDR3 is TGCAGCGGGGGGACTAGCGGGGGCACAGATACGCAGTATTTT. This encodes CSGGTSGGTDTQYF.

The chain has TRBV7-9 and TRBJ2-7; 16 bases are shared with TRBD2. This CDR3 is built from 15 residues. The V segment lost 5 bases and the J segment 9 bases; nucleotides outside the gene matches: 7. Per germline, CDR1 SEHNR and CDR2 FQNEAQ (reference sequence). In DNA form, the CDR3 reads TGTGCCAGCAGCCCGGGACTAGCGGGAGGGTTAGGGCAGTACTTC. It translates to CASSPGLAGGLGQYF.

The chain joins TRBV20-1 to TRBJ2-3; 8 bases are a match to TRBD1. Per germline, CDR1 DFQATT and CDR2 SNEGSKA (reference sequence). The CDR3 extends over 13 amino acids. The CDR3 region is CSAEGTGYNEQYF. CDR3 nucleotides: TGCAGCGCGGAGGGGACAGGATACAATGAGCAGTATTTT.

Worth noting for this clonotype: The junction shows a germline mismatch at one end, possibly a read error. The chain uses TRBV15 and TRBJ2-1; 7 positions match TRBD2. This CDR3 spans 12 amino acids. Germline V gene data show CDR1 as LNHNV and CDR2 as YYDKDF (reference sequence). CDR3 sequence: CATSRVGEGLSF. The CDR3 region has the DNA TGTGCCACCAGCAGAGTTGGGGAGGGACTGTCGTTC. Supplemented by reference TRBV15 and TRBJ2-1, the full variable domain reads DAMVIQNPRYQVTQFGKPVTLSCSQTLNHNVMYWYQQKSSQAPKLLFHYYDKDFNNEADTPDNFQSRRPNTSFCFLDIRSPGLGDTAMYLCATSRVGEGLSFGPGTRLTVL.

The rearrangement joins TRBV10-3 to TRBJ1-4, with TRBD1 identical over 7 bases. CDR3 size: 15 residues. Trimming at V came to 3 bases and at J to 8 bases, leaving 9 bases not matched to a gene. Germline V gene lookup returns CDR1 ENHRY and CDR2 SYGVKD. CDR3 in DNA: TGTGCCATCAGTGACCGCGAACAGGGGAGAGAAAAACTGTTTTTT. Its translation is CAISDREQGREKLFF.

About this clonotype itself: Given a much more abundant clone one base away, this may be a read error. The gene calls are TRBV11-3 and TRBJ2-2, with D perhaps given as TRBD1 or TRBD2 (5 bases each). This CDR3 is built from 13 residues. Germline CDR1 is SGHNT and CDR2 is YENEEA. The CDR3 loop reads CASSLGELGELSF. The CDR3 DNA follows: TGTGCCAGCAGCTTAGGGGAGTTAGGGGAGCTGTCTTTT.

CDR3 protein: CASSLSPGADTQYF. Here the CDR3 DNA reads TGTGCCAGCAGTCTCTCCCCGGGGGCTGATACGCAGTATTTT. The rearrangement joins TRBV6-5 to TRBJ2-3; tentatively, D is TRBD1 or TRBD2 (6 bases each). There are 14 residues in the CDR3. Germline CDR1 MNHEY, CDR2 SVGAGI. Trimming took 5 bases from V and 6 from J, leaving 15 bases between them.

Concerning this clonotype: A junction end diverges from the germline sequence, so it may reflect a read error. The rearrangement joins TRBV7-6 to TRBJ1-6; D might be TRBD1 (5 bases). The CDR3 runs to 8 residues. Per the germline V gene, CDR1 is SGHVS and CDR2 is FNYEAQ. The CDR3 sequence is CASSRGPF. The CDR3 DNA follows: TGTGCCAGCAGCCGGGGCCCCTTT.

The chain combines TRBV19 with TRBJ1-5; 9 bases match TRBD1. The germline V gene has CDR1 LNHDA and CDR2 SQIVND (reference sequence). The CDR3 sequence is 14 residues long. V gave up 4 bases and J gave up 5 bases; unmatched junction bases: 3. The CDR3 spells CASSTGTGYQPQHF. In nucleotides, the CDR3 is TGTGCCAGTAGTACCGGGACAGGGTATCAGCCCCAGCATTTT.

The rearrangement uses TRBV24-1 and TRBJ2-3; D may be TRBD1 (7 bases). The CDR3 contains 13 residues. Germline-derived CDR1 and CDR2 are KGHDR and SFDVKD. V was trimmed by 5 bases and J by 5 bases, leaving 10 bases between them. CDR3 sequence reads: CATSGQGGDTQYF. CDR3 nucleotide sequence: TGTGCCACCAGTGGACAGGGAGGAGATACGCAGTATTTT.

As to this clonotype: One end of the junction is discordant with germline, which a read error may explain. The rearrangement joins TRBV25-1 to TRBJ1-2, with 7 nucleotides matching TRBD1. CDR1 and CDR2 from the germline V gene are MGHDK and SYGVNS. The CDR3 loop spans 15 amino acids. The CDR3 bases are TGTGTCAGCAGTGAAAATATGGGGGACAGCTCCGGCTACACCTTC. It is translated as CVSSENMGDSSGYTF.

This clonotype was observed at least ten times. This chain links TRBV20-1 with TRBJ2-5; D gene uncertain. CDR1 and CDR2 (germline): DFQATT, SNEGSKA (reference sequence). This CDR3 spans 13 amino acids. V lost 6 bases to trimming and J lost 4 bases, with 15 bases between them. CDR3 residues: CSAPTVGRETQYF. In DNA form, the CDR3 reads TGCAGTGCCCCCACCGTGGGTCGAGAGACCCAGTACTTC.

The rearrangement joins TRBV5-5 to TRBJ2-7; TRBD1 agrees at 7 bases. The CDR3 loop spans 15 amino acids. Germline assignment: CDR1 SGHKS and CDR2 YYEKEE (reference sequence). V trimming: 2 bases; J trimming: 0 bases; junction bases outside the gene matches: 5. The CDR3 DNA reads TGTGCCAGCAGCTTTGGGACAGATCCCTCCTACGAGCAGTACTTC. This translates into CASSFGTDPSYEQYF.